These 25 T cell receptor beta chains were sequenced from one sample in a study of T cells after yellow fever vaccination (dated by TCRdb to between 2017 and 2020). The protocol used for the library was 5' RACE. The sequencer listed for this sample is Illumina NovaSeq 6000. In TCRdb, the public reads were trimmed at Q25 with fastp and aligned with MiXCR, with productive beta chains retained. Rows matching on CDR3 protein sequence are summarized as one entry with the most common DNA and genes. The sample table records some 390,000 distinct CDR3 sequences; roughly a sixth of these occur just once. 15% to 20% of the sample is taken by the ten largest. The intended sense of this specimen's treatment or condition label: live attenuated yellow fever vaccine strain. Specimen: PBMCs, collected before the yellow fever booster vaccination. The receptors come from a man aged 18 to 29 who received the YFV17D yellow fever vaccine.

This clonotype was observed a few times. The chain carries TRBV7-9 and TRBJ2-5; 9 bases map to TRBD1. Germline values: CDR1 SEHNR, CDR2 FQNEAQ (reference sequence). CDR3 length equals 15 residues. The V gene end was trimmed by 3 bases and the J gene end by 5 bases; junction bases not matched to a gene: 7. CDR3 protein: CASSFGTGLRETQYF. In DNA, the CDR3 is TGTGCCAGCAGCTTCGGGACAGGGTTACGGGAGACCCAGTACTTC.

The sample holds a few counts of this clonotype. This rearrangement joins TRBV5-5 to TRBJ2-7; a possible D gene is TRBD2 (5 bases). Trimming removed 0 bases from V and 6 bases from J, with 10 bases in between. The germline V gene has CDR1 SGHKS and CDR2 YYEKEE (reference sequence). The CDR3 is 13 residues long. The CDR3 loop is CASSLGLGVEQYF. For the CDR3, the DNA is TGTGCCAGCAGCTTGGGACTGGGAGTCGAGCAGTACTTC. Full variable domain (rest looked up from reference TRBV5-5 and TRBJ2-7): DAGVTQSPTHLIKTRGQQVTLRCSPISGHKSVSWYQQVLGQGPQFIFQYYEKEERGRGNFPDRFSARQFPNYSSELNVNALLLGDSALYLCASSLGLGVEQYFGPGTRLTVT.

The CDR3 DNA is TGCGCCAGCAGCTTAAATATGCGGGTCACTGAAGCTTTCTTT. It translates to CASSLNMRVTEAFF. The chain recombines TRBV5-1 with TRBJ1-1; D is ambiguous. CDR1 SGHRS and CDR2 YFSETQ come from the germline V gene. The CDR3 covers 14 residues. Trimming left V 2 bases short and J 4 bases short, with 12 bases between.

The chain employs TRBV5-5 and TRBJ2-7; D gene unclear. The CDR3 is 12 amino acids. Germline V gives CDR1 SGHKS, CDR2 YYEKEE (reference sequence). V gave up 4 bases and J gave up 3 bases, with 8 bases separating them. CDR3 nucleotides: TGTGCCAGCAGCCCGACATTCTACGAGCAGTACTTC. Residues: CASSPTFYEQYF.

The chain employs TRBV5-1 and TRBJ2-7, with unresolved D. The ends were cut back, 5 bases at V and 3 bases at J, with 15 bases in the middle. CDR3 size: 14 residues. CDR1 and CDR2 (germline): SGHRS, YFSETQ. The CDR3, as DNA: TGCGCCAGCAGTTTCGTCCCTTCAAACTACGAGCAGTACTTC. Its translation: CASSFVPSNYEQYF. Filled out from reference TRBV5-1 and TRBJ2-7, the complete variable domain reads KAGVTQTPRYLIKTRGQQVTLSCSPISGHRSVSWYQQTPGQGLQFLFEYFSETQRNKGNFPGRFSGRQFSNSRSEMNVSTLELGDSALYLCASSFVPSNYEQYFGPGTRLTVT.

This clonotype was seen only a few times. The chain links TRBV19 to TRBJ1-4; the D gene is possibly TRBD1 (5 bases). CDR3 size: 13 residues. CDR1 and CDR2 (germline): LNHDA, SQIVND (reference sequence). Trimming shortened V by 10 bases and J by 5 bases, and 14 bases separated the two germline ends. The CDR3 protein is CATRQNLNEKLFF. As DNA, the CDR3 is TGTGCCACTCGACAGAACCTCAATGAAAAACTGTTTTTT. Drawing the rest from reference TRBV19 and TRBJ1-4, the complete variable domain is DGGITQSPKYLFRKEGQNVTLSCEQNLNHDAMYWYRQDPGQGLRLIYYSQIVNDFQKGDIAEGYSVSREKKESFPLTVTSAQKNPTAFYLCATRQNLNEKLFFGSGTQLSVL.

The V gene is TRBV4-1, the J gene TRBJ2-3; the match to TRBD2 covers 12 bases. J gave up 6 bases and V 4 bases, and 5 bases lay outside the gene matches. CDR1 is MGHRA and CDR2 is YSYEKL in the germline V gene. This CDR3 is 15 amino acids long. CDR3 DNA sequence: TGCGCCAGCAGCCCGGGGACTAGCGGGCGCGATACGCAGTATTTT. As protein: CASSPGTSGRDTQYF.

This clonotype was detected many times. This sequence joins TRBV7-8 and TRBJ2-3; D possibly corresponds to TRBD1 (5 bases). The CDR3 sequence is 16 residues long. The germline CDR1 and CDR2 sequences are SGHVS and FQNEAQ. Deletions cut 6 bases from V and 6 bases from J, with 22 bases between. The CDR3 sequence is CASSPRDGAVGDTQYF. In DNA, the CDR3 is TGTGCCAGCAGTCCGCGTGATGGGGCCGTAGGGGATACGCAGTATTTT.

The chain is built from TRBV10-3 and TRBJ1-5; D is possibly TRBD1 (5 bases). V gave up 6 bases and J gave up 1 base, with 7 bases separating them. Germline V gene sequence: CDR1 ENHRY, CDR2 SYGVKD. CDR3 length: 13 residues. The CDR3 reads CAIRGQSNQPQHF. For the CDR3, the DNA is TGTGCCATCAGAGGACAAAGCAATCAGCCCCAGCATTTT.

The rearrangement uses TRBV7-8 and TRBJ1-2, with a possible D match to TRBD1 (6 bases). The CDR3 spans 16 residues. Per germline, CDR1 SGHVS and CDR2 FQNEAQ. V lost 2 bases and J lost 6, with 19 bases in between. The CDR3 DNA reads as TGTGCCAGCAGCTTAAATGGTCGACCTCAGGGGAATGGCTACACCTTC. Translating gives CASSLNGRPQGNGYTF.

This clonotype has more than one count but fewer than ten. J is TRBJ1-1 and V is TRBV7-2; no reliable D call. Germline CDR1 is SGHTA and CDR2 is FQGNSA. Trimming cost V 5 bases and J 1 base, with 11 bases left between them. CDR3 length equals 14 residues. DNA for the CDR3: TGTGCCAGCAGCCGGACCCCCGGGAACACTGAAGCTTTCTTT. Encoded protein: CASSRTPGNTEAFF.

The table lists this clonotype with a few counts. This chain joins TRBV6-5 and TRBJ1-6; D call uncertain. V was pared by 6 bases and J by 7 bases, with 13 bases between. In germline, CDR1 is MNHEY, CDR2 SVGAGI. The length of the CDR3 is 14 residues. Written as DNA, the CDR3 is TGTGCCAGCAGAGACGGGAATTTAAATTCACCCCTCCACTTT. This codes for CASRDGNLNSPLHF.

The chain links TRBV4-3 to TRBJ2-5, with no clear D. CDR3 length: 17 residues. Trimming removed 0 bases at V and 4 bases at J, with 18 bases between. Germline V gene data show CDR1 as LGHNA and CDR2 as YSLEER. The chain's CDR3 is CASSQDSVRRASETQYF. The CDR3 nucleotides are TGCGCCAGCAGCCAAGATTCGGTCAGGCGTGCGTCAGAGACCCAGTACTTC.

For this clonotype: The junction shows a germline mismatch at one end, possibly a read error. This chain links TRBV7-7 with TRBJ2-5; 11 nucleotides agree with TRBD1. Germline V lookup: CDR1 SSHAT, CDR2 FNYEAQ (reference sequence). CDR3 length: 16 residues. CDR3 sequence reads: CASSPTSSGTGGTQYF. In DNA, the CDR3 is TGTGCTAGCAGCCCTACGTCTAGCGGGACAGGGGGGACCCAGTACTTC. The variable domain in full, with the rest retrieved from reference TRBV7-7 and TRBJ2-5, is GAGVSQSPRYKVTKRGQDVTLRCDPISSHATLYWYQQALGQGPEFLTYFNYEAQPDKSGLPSDRFSAERPEGSISTLTIQRTEQRDSAMYRCASSPTSSGTGGTQYFGPGTRLLVL.

V is TRBV5-1 and J is TRBJ2-1, with 9 bases identical to TRBD1. The germline CDR1 and CDR2 sequences are SGHRS and YFSETQ. The CDR3 covers 15 residues. With 4 bases clipped from V and 5 bases from J, the junction kept 7 bases outside the gene matches. The CDR3 sequence is CASSMTGGPHNEQFF. Written as DNA, the CDR3 is TGCGCCAGCAGCATGACAGGGGGGCCGCACAATGAGCAGTTCTTC. The full variable domain, with the rest looked up from reference TRBV5-1 and TRBJ2-1, is KAGVTQTPRYLIKTRGQQVTLSCSPISGHRSVSWYQQTPGQGLQFLFEYFSETQRNKGNFPGRFSGRQFSNSRSEMNVSTLELGDSALYLCASSMTGGPHNEQFFGPGTRLTVL.

V usage is TRBV5-1 and J usage is TRBJ2-7; D uncertain. The V and J ends lost 1 base and 5 bases respectively, with 16 bases between them. CDR3 size: 15 residues. The germline gives CDR1 SGHRS, CDR2 YFSETQ. The CDR3 sequence is CASSLPPSTLDEQYF. In DNA, the CDR3 is TGCGCCAGCAGCTTGCCCCCCAGCACCCTTGACGAGCAGTACTTC.

The chain combines TRBV15 with TRBJ1-6, with a weak D call TRBD1 (5 bases). Trimming removed 1 base from V and 7 bases from J, with 14 bases in between. Germline V gene data show CDR1 as LNHNV and CDR2 as YYDKDF (reference sequence). CDR3 length equals 16 residues. The CDR3 protein is CATSRVPGRTNSPLHF. The DNA of the CDR3 is TGTGCCACCAGCAGAGTTCCGGGACGGACCAATTCACCCCTCCACTTT.

The chain carries TRBV10-3 and TRBJ2-7; TRBD2 matches 8 bases. The CDR3 has 15 amino acids. J was trimmed by 2 bases and V by 6 bases; bases with no gene match: 9. Per germline, CDR1 ENHRY and CDR2 SYGVKD. The CDR3, as DNA: TGTGCCATCAGCGTTAGCGGGACCTCCACCTACGAGCAGTACTTC. Protein: CAISVSGTSTYEQYF.

This clonotype was detected only a few times. This chain connects TRBV29-1 to TRBJ2-7; D gene unclear. The CDR3 runs to 12 residues. Germline assignment: CDR1 SQVTM and CDR2 ANQGSEA. As DNA, the CDR3 is TGCCTGATTCAGAGAACCTTCTACGAGCAGTACGTC. Its protein is CLIQRTFYEQYV.

This chain connects TRBV6-6 to TRBJ2-1; D perhaps matches TRBD1 (6 bases). The CDR3 loop spans 13 amino acids. Per the germline V gene, CDR1 is MNHNY and CDR2 is SVGAGI (reference sequence). V was pared by 4 bases and J by 9 bases, with 13 bases between. The CDR3 DNA follows: TGTGCCAGCAGTTTAAGGACAGAAAGTGAGCAGTTCTTC. Its protein product is CASSLRTESEQFF.

In this sample, this clonotype turned up a few times. The V call is TRBV29-1, the J call TRBJ2-1; the match to TRBD2 covers 7 bases. Germline-derived CDR1 and CDR2 are SQVTM and ANQGSEA. The CDR3 contains 14 residues. J was trimmed by 4 bases and V by 4 bases; bases with no gene match: 7. CDR3 in amino acids: CSVGGSSGYNEQFF. DNA for the CDR3: TGCAGCGTTGGAGGCTCTAGCGGATACAATGAGCAGTTCTTC.

The V gene is TRBV7-9, the J gene TRBJ2-1; 12 nucleotides align to TRBD2. Germline CDR1 SEHNR, CDR2 FQNEAQ (reference sequence). The CDR3 covers 15 residues. Trimming at V came to 8 bases and at J to 9 bases, leaving 11 bases not matched to a gene. CDR3 amino acids: CASARLAGDGSEQFF. The CDR3 DNA is TGTGCCAGCGCTCGACTAGCGGGGGACGGGAGTGAGCAGTTCTTC.

The rearrangement links TRBV5-1 to TRBJ1-1; perhaps TRBD1 as D (5 bases). The V end lost 0 bases, the J end lost 0 bases, and 9 bases lay between the germline ends. CDR1 is SGHRS, CDR2 YFSETQ, per germline. The CDR3 has 15 residues. Here the CDR3 DNA reads TGCGCCAGCAGCTTGGTCCCGGACATGAACACTGAAGCTTTCTTT. It translates to CASSLVPDMNTEAFF.

This clonotype has more than one count but fewer than ten. This rearrangement joins TRBV12-3 or TRBV12-4 to TRBJ1-4, with D maybe TRBD1 (5 bases). Trimming removed 3 bases from V and 7 bases from J, with 12 bases in between. CDR3 size: 14 residues. The CDR3 here is CASSLGGVGEKLFF. CDR3 in DNA: TGTGCCAGCAGTTTGGGAGGGGTAGGTGAAAAACTGTTTTTT.

The rearrangement links TRBV29-1 to TRBJ2-5, with 7 nucleotides matching TRBD2. The length of the CDR3 is 15 residues. CDR1 is SQVTM, CDR2 ANQGSEA, per germline. Trimming removed 0 bases from V and 5 bases from J; junction bases left unmatched: 9. The CDR3 spells CSVEDPAGTRETQYF. The CDR3 nucleotides read TGCAGCGTTGAAGACCCAGCGGGGACGCGTGAGACCCAGTACTTC. Looking up the rest from reference TRBV29-1 and TRBJ2-5 gives the full variable domain: SAVISQKPSRDICQRGTSLTIQCQVDSQVTMMFWYRQQPGQSLTLIATANQGSEATYESGFVIDKFPISRPNLTFSTLTVSNMSPEDSSIYLCSVEDPAGTRETQYFGPGTRLLVL.